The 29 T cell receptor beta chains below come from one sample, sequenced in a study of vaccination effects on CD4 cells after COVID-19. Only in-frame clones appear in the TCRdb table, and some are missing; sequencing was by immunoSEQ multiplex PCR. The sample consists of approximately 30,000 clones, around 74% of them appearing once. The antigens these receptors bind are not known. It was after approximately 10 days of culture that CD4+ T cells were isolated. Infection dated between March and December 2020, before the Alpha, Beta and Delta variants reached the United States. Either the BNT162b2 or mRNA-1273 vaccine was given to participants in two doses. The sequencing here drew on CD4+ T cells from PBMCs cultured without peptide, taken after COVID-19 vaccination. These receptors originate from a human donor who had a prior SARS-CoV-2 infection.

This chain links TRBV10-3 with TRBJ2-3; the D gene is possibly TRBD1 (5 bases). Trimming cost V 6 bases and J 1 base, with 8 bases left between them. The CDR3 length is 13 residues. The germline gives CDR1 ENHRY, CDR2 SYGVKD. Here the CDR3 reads CAIRARGTDTQYF. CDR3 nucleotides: TGTGCCATCAGGGCCAGGGGCACAGATACGCAGTATTTT.

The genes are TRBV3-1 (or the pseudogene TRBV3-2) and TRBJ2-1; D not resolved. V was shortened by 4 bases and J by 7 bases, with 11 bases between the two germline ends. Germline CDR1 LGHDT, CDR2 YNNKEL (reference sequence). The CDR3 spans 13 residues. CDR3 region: CASSPLRKNEQFF. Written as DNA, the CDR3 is TGTGCCAGCAGCCCCTTACGTAAGAATGAGCAGTTCTTC.

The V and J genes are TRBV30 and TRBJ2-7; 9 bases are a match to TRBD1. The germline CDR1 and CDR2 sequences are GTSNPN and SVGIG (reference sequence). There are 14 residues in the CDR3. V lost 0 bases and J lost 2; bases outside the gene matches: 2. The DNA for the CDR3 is TGTGCCTGGAGTGTGTACAGGGGGCCCTACGAGCAGTACTTC. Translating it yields CAWSVYRGPYEQYF. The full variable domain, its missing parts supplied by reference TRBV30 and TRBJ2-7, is SQTIHQWPATLVQPVGSPLSLECTVEGTSNPNLYWYRQAAGRGLQLLFYSVGIGQISSEVPQNLSASRPQDRQFILSSKKLLLSDSGFYLCAWSVYRGPYEQYFGPGTRLTVT.

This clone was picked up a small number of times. CDR3: CASSPPGETQYF. Written as DNA, the CDR3 is TGTGCCAGCTCACCACCGGGAGAGACCCAGTACTTC. This sequence joins TRBV18 and TRBJ2-5; D unresolved. The CDR3 is 12 amino acids. The V gene lost 0 bases and the J gene lost 4 bases, with 3 bases spanning the gap. The germline CDR1 and CDR2 sequences are KGHSH and LQKENI.

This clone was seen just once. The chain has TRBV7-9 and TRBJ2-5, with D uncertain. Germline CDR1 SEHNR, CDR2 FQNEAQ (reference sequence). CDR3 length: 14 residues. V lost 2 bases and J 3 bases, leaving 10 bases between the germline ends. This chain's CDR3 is CASSLTSSEETQYF. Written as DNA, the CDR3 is TGTGCCAGCAGCTTAACGTCGAGTGAAGAGACCCAGTACTTC.

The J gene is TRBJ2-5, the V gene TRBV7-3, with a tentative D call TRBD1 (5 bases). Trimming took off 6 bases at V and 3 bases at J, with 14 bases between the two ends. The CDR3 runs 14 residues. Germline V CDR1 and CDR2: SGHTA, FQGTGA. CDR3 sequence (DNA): TGTGCCAGCAGATTAGACAAGGGGAAAGAGACCCAGTACTTC. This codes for CASRLDKGKETQYF.

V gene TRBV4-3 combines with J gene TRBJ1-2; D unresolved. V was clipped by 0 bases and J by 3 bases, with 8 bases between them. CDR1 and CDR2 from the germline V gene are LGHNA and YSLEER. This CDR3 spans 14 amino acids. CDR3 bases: TGCGCCAGCAGCCAAGATCATGTGGACTATGGCTACACCTTC. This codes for CASSQDHVDYGYTF.

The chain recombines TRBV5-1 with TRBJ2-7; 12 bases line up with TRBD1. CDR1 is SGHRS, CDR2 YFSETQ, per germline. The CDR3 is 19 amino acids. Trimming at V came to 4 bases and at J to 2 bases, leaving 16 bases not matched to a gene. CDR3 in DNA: TGCGCCAGCAGCACCCACCCAACCGGGACAGGGGGCGAAACCTACGAGCAGTACTTC. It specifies CASSTHPTGTGGETYEQYF.

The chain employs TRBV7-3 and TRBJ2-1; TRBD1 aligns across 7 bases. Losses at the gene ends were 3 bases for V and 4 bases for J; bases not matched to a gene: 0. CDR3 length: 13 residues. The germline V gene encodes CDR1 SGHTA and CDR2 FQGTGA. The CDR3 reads CASSLDRYNEQFF. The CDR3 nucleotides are TGTGCCAGCAGCTTGGACAGGTACAATGAGCAGTTCTTC.

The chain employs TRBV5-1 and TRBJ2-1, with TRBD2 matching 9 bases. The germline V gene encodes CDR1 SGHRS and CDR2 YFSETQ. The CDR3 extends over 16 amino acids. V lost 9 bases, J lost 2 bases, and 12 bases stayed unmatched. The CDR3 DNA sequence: TGCGCCACGACCTATATAGCGGGGGCCCCCTACAATGAGCAGTTCTTC. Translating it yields CATTYIAGAPYNEQFF.

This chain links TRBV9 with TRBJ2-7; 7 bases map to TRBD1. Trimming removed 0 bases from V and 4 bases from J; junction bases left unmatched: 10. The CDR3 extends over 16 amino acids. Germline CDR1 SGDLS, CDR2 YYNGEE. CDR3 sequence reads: CASSVEPTGAVYEQYF. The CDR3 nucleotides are TGTGCCAGCAGCGTAGAACCCACAGGGGCAGTATACGAGCAGTACTTC.

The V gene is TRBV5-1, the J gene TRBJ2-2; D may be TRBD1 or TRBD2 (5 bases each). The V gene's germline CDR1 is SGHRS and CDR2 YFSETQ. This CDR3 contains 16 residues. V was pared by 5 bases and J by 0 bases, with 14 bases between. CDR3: CASRPPGPSNTGELFF. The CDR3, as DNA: TGCGCCAGCAGACCACCGGGACCCTCGAACACCGGGGAGCTGTTTTTT.

The CDR3 reads CASSPGGGGFQETQYF. In DNA, the CDR3 is TGCGCCAGCAGCCCGGGTGGGGGGGGCTTCCAAGAGACCCAGTACTTC. The V gene is TRBV5-1, the J gene TRBJ2-5; D may be TRBD2 (7 bases). The CDR3 runs to 16 residues. Trimming took 4 bases from V and 1 from J, leaving 17 bases between them. CDR1 and CDR2 from the germline V gene are SGHRS and YFSETQ.

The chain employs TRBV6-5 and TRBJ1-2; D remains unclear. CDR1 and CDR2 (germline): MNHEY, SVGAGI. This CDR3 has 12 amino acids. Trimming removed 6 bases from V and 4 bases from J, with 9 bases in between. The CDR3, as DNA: TGTGCCAGCAGAAGAGGGCCCTATGGCTACACCTTC. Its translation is CASRRGPYGYTF.

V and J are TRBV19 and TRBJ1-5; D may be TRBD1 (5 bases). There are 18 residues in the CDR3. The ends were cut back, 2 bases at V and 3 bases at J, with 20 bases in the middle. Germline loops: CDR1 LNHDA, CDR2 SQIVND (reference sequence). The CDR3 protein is CASSISSGGRGLNQPQHF. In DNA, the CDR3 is TGTGCCAGTAGTATATCCTCCGGGGGGAGGGGTCTCAATCAGCCCCAGCATTTT.

The CDR3: CASSRGSSTDTQYF. The CDR3 DNA follows: TGTGCCAGCAGCCGGGGGAGCTCCACAGATACGCAGTATTTT. V gene TRBV11-3 combines with J gene TRBJ2-3; a weak D match, TRBD2 (6 bases). CDR1 and CDR2 (germline): SGHNT, YENEEA. V shed 5 bases and J shed 2 bases, with 11 bases lying between them. The CDR3 runs to 14 residues.

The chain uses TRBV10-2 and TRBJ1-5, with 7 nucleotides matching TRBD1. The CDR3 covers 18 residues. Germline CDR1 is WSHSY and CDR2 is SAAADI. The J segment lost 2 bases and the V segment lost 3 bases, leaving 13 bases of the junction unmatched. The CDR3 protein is CASSDRDSFLRGNQPQHF. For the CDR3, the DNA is TGCGCCAGCAGTGATCGGGACAGCTTCCTCCGAGGCAATCAGCCCCAGCATTTT.

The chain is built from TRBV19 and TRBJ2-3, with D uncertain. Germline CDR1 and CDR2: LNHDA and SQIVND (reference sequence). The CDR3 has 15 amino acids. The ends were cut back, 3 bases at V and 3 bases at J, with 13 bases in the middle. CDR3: CASSISFASTDTQYF. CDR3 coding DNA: TGTGCCAGTAGTATTAGCTTTGCTTCGACAGATACGCAGTATTTT.

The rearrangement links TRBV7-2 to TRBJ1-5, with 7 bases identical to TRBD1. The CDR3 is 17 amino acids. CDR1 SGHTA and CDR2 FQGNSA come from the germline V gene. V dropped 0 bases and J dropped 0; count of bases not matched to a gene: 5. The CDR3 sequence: CASSLAFDRVSNQPQHF. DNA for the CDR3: TGTGCCAGCAGCTTAGCGTTCGACAGGGTTAGCAATCAGCCCCAGCATTTT.

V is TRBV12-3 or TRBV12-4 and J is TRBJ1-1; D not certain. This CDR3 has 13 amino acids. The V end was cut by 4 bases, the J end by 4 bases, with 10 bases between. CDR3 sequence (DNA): TGTGCCAGCAGTTCCATCCTTTTCACTGAAGCTTTCTTT. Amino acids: CASSSILFTEAFF.

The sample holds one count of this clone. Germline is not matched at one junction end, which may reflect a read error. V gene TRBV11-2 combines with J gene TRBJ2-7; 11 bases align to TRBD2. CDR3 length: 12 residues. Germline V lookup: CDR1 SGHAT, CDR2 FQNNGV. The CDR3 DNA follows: TGTGCCAGCAGCTTCCAGGGACTAGCGGAGGACTTC. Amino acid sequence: CASSFQGLAEDF.

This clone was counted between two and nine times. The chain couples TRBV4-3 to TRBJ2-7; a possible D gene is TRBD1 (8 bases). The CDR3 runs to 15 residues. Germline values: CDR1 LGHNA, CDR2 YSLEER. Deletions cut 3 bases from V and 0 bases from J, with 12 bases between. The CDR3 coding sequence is TGCGCCAGCAGCCACAGCGGGACAGGCTCCTACGAGCAGTACTTC. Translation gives CASSHSGTGSYEQYF.

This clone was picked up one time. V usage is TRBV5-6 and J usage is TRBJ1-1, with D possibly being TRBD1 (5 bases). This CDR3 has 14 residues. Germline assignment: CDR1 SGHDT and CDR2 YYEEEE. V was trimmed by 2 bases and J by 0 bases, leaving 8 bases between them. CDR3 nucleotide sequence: TGTGCCAGCAGCTTCGGGACGGTGAACACTGAAGCTTTCTTT. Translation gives CASSFGTVNTEAFF.

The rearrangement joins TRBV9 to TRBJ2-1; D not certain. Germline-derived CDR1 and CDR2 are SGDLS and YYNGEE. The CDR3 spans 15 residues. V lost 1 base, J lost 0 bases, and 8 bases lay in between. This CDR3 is CASSVRDGSYNEQFF. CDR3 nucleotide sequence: TGTGCCAGCAGCGTAAGGGATGGCTCCTACAATGAGCAGTTCTTC.

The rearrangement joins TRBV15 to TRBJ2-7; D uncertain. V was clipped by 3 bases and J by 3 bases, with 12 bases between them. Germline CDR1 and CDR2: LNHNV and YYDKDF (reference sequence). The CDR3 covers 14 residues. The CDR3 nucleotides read TGTGCCACCAGCAGCATTAGTTCGGGCTACGAGCAGTACTTC. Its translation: CATSSISSGYEQYF.

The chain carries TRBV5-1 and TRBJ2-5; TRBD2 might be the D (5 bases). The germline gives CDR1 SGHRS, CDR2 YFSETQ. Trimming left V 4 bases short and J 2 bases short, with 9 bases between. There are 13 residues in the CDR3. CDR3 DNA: TGCGCCAGCAGCCCGGACTTACAAGAGACCCAGTACTTC. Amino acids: CASSPDLQETQYF.

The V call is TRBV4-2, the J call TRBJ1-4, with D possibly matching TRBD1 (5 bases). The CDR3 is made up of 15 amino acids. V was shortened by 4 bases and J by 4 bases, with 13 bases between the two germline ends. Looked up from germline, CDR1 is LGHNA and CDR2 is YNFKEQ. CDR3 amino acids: CASSRWGGDNEKLFF. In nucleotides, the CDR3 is TGTGCCAGCAGCCGGTGGGGGGGGGATAATGAAAAACTGTTTTTT.

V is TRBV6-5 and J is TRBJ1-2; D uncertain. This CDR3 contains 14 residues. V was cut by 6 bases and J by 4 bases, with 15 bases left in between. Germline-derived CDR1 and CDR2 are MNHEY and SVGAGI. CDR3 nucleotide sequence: TGTGCCAGCAGCAACGGAGGGATACCCTATGGCTACACCTTC. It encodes CASSNGGIPYGYTF.

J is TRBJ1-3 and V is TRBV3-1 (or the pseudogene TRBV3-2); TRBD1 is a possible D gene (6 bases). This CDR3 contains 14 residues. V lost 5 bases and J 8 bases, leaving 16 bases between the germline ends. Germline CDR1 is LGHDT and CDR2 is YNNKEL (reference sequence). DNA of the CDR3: TGTGCCAGCAGCTTGACAGGCCGAGAGGACACCATATATTTT. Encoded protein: CASSLTGREDTIYF.